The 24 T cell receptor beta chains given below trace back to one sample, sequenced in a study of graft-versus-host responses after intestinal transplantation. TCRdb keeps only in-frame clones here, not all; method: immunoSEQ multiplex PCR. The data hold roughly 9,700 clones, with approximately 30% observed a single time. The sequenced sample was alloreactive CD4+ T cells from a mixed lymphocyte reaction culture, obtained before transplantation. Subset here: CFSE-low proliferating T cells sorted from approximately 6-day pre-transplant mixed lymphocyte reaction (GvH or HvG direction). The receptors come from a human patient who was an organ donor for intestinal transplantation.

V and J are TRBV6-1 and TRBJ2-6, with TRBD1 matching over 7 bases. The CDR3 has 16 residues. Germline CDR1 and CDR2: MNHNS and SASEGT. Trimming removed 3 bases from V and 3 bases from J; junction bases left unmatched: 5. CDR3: CASSDATGFGANVLTF. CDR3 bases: TGTGCCAGCAGTGATGCGACAGGGTTTGGGGCCAACGTCCTGACTTTC.

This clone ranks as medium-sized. CDR3 protein: CASSQDLFSEQYF. The CDR3 DNA follows: TGTGCCAGCTCACAGGATCTTTTTTCCGAGCAGTACTTC. V is TRBV18 and J is TRBJ2-7; no firm D call. Germline CDR1 reads KGHSH; CDR2 reads LQKENI. The CDR3 totals 13 residues. V gave up 4 bases and J gave up 6 bases, with 13 bases separating them. Full variable domain (remainder filled in from reference TRBV18 and TRBJ2-7): NAGVMQNPRHLVRRRGQEARLRCSPMKGHSHVYWYRQLPEEGLKFMVYLQKENIIDESGMPKERFSAEFPKEGPSILRIQQVVRGDSAAYFCASSQDLFSEQYFGPGTRLTVT.

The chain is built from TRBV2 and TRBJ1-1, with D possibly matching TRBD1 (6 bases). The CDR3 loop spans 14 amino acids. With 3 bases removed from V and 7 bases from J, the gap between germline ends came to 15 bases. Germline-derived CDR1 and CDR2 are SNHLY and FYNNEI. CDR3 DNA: TGTGCCAGCAGTGACAGGGGTGCTCGTGGTGAAGCTTTCTTT. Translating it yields CASSDRGARGEAFF.

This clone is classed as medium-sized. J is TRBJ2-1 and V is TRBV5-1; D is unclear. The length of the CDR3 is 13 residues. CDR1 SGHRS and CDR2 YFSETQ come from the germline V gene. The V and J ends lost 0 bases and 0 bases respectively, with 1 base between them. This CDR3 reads CASSLGSYNEQFF. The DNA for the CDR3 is TGCGCCAGCAGCTTGGGCTCCTACAATGAGCAGTTCTTC.

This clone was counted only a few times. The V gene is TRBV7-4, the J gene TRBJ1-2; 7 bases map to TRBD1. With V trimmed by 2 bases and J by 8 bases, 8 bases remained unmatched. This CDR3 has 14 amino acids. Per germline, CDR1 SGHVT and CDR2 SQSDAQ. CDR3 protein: CASSLSRQGGGYTF. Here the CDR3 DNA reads TGTGCCAGCAGCTTATCTCGACAGGGAGGCGGCTACACCTTC.

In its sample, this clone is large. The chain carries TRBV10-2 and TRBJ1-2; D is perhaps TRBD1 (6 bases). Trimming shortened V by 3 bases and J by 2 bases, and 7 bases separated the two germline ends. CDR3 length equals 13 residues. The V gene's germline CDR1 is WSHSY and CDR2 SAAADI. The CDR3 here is CASSEGTNYGYTF. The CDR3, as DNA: TGCGCCAGCAGTGAAGGGACAAACTATGGCTACACCTTC.

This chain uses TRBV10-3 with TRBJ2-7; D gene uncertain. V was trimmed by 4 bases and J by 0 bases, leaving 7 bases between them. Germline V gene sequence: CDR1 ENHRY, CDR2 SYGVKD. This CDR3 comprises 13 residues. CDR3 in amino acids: CAISVQVSYEQYF. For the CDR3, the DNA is TGTGCCATCAGTGTTCAGGTCTCCTACGAGCAGTACTTC.

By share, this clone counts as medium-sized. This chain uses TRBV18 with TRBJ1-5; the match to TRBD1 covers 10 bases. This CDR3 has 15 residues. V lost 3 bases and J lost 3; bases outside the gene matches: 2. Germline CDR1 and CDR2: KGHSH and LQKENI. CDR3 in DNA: TGTGCCAGCTCACCCGGGACAGGGGACAATCAGCCCCAGCATTTT. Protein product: CASSPGTGDNQPQHF.

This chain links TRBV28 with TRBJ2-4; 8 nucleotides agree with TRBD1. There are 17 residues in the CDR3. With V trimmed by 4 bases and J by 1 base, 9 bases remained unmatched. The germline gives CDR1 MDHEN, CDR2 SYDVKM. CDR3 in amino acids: CASSSPGQGRAKNIQYF. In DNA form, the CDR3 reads TGTGCCAGCAGTTCGCCCGGACAGGGAAGGGCCAAAAACATTCAGTACTTC.

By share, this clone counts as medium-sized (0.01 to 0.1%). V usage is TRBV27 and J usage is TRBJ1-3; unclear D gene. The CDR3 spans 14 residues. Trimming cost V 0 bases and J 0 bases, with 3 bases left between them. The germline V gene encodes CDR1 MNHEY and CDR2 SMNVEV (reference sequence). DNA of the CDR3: TGTGCCAGCAGTTTATCAGGCTCTGGAAACACCATATATTTT. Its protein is CASSLSGSGNTIYF.

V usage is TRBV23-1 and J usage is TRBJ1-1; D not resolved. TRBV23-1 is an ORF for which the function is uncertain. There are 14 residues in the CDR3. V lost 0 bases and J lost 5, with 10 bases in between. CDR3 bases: TGCGCCAGCAGTCAATCTGGCTCGAGTACTGAAGCTTTCTTT. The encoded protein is CASSQSGSSTEAFF.

DNA of the CDR3: TGTGCCAGTAGGAAAAACCGGGACAGTAAAAACATTCAGTACTTC. This gives the protein CASRKNRDSKNIQYF. The chain uses TRBV19 and TRBJ2-4; 7 bases fit TRBD1. Trimming at V came to 6 bases and at J to 4 bases, leaving 9 bases not matched to a gene. From germline, CDR1 is LNHDA and CDR2 SQIVND (reference sequence). CDR3 length: 15 residues.

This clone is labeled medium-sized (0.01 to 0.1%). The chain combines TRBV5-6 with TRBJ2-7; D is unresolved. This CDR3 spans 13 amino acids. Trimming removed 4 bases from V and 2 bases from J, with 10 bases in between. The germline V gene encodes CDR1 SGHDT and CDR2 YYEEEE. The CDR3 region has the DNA TGTGCCAGCAGCCCGGACGGAACCTACGAGCAGTACTTC. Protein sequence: CASSPDGTYEQYF.

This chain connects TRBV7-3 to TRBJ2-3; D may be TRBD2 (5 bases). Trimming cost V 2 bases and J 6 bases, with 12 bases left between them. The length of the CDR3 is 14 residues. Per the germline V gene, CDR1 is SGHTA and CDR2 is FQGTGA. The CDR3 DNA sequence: TGTGCCAGCAGCTTAGAGTATAGCGTGGATACGCAGTATTTT. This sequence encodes CASSLEYSVDTQYF.

The CDR3 sequence is CASSLDSFSPLHF. In DNA form, the CDR3 reads TGCGCCAGCAGCTTGGACAGTTTTTCACCCCTCCACTTT. The V call is TRBV5-1, the J call TRBJ1-6; D is ambiguous. Germline V gene data show CDR1 as SGHRS and CDR2 as YFSETQ. The CDR3 spans 13 residues. V shed 0 bases and J shed 9 bases, with 7 bases lying between them. Looking up the rest from reference TRBV5-1 and TRBJ1-6 gives the full variable domain: KAGVTQTPRYLIKTRGQQVTLSCSPISGHRSVSWYQQTPGQGLQFLFEYFSETQRNKGNFPGRFSGRQFSNSRSEMNVSTLELGDSALYLCASSLDSFSPLHFGNGTRLTVT.

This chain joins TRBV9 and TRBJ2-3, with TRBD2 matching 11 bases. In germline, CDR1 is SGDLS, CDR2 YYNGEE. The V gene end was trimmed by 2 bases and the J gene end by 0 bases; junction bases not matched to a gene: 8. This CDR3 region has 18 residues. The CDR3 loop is CASSVSTSGGLSTDTQYF. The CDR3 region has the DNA TGTGCCAGCAGCGTTAGCACTAGCGGGGGCCTTAGCACAGATACGCAGTATTTT.

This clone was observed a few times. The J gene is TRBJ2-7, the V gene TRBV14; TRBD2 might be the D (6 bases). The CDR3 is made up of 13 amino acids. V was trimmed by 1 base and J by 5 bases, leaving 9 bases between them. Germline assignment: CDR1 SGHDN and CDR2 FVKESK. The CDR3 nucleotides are TGTGCCAGCAGCCAAGTTCGCGGGGACGAGCAGTACTTC. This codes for CASSQVRGDEQYF.

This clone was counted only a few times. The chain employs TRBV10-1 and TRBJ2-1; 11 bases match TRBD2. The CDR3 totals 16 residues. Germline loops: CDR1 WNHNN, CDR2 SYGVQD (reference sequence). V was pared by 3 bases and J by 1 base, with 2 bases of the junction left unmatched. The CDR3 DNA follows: TGCGCCAGCAGTGAACTAGCGGGGGCATCCTACAATGAGCAGTTCTTC. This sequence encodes CASSELAGASYNEQFF.

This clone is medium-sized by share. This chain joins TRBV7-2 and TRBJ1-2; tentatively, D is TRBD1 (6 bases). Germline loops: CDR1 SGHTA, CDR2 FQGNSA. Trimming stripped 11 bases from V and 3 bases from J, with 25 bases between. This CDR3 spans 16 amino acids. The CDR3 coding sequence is TGTGCCGCGATTAAATTGGGCCCCCAGGGGCACTATGGCTACACCTTC. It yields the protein CAAIKLGPQGHYGYTF.

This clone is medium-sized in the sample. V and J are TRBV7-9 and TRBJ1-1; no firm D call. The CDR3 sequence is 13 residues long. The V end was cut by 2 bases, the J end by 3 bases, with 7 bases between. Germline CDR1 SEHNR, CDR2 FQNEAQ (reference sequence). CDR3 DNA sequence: TGTGCCAGCAGCTTAATCTTTTACACTGAAGCTTTCTTT. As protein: CASSLIFYTEAFF.

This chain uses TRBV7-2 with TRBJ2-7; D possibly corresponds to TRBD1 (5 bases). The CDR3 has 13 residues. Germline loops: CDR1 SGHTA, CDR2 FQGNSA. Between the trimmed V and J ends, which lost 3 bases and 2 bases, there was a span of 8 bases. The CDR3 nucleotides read TGTGCCAGCAGCTTGGCCAGGGCCTACGAGCAGTACTTC. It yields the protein CASSLARAYEQYF.

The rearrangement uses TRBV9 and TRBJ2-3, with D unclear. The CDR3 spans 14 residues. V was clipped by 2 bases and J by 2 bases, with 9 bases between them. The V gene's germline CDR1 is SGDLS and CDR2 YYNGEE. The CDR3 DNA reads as TGTGCCAGCAGCGTTCTCGCCACCACAGATACGCAGTATTTT. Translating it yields CASSVLATTDTQYF.

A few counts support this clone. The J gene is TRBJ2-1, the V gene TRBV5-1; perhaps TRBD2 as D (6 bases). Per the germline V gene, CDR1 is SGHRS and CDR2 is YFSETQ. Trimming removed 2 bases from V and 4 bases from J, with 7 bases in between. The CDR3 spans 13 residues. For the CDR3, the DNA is TGCGCCAGCAGCTTCGGGACTTACAATGAGCAGTTCTTC. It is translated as CASSFGTYNEQFF.

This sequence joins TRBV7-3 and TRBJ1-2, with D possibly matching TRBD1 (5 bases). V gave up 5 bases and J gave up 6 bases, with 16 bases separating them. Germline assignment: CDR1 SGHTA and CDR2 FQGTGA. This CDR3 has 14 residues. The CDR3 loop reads CASSRPRAQDGYTF. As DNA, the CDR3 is TGTGCCAGCAGCCGCCCCAGGGCGCAGGATGGCTACACCTTC.